The 25 T cell receptor beta chains below all came from one sample that was sequenced in a study of neurological immune-mediated disorders. TCRdb fed the 5' RACE reads into MiXCR, producing one record per CDR3 protein. The sample lists about 95,000 distinct CDR3 sequences; about 3.8% were seen once. The sample was PBMCs. Every receptor here comes from a woman between 18 and 29 years old with multiple sclerosis.

This clonotype was recorded many times. V gene TRBV20-1 combines with J gene TRBJ2-1; 7 nucleotides match TRBD1. From germline, CDR1 is DFQATT and CDR2 SNEGSKA (reference sequence). The CDR3 has 12 residues. Trimming removed 6 bases from V and 7 bases from J; junction bases left unmatched: 6. The CDR3 loop is CSAPGQTNEQFF. CDR3 coding DNA: TGCAGTGCCCCGGGACAGACGAATGAGCAGTTCTTC.

This clonotype was observed many times. The chain is built from TRBV10-1 and TRBJ1-2, with D unresolved. V was pared by 6 bases and J by 10 bases, with 15 bases between. This CDR3 region has 12 residues. CDR1 is WNHNN and CDR2 is SYGVQD in the germline V gene (reference sequence). CDR3 region: CASSHGQLPYTF. The CDR3 coding sequence is TGCGCCAGCAGCCACGGCCAGCTTCCCTACACCTTC.

This clonotype was seen repeatedly, ten times or more. CDR3: CASSIGAREEETQYF. Here the CDR3 DNA reads TGTGCCAGCAGCATCGGGGCCAGGGAGGAAGAGACCCAGTACTTC. V gene TRBV27 combines with J gene TRBJ2-5, with D possibly matching TRBD2 (6 bases). Per germline, CDR1 MNHEY and CDR2 SMNVEV (reference sequence). CDR3 length: 15 residues. V lost 6 bases and J 3 bases, leaving 17 bases between the germline ends.

This clonotype was detected many times. The J gene is TRBJ2-5, the V gene TRBV6-6; TRBD2 matches at 10 bases. CDR1 and CDR2 from the germline V gene are MNHNY and SVGAGI (reference sequence). The J segment lost 5 bases and the V segment lost 3 bases, leaving 6 bases of the junction unmatched. This CDR3 is 15 amino acids long. The CDR3: CASSYERGGEETQYF. The DNA for the CDR3 is TGTGCCAGCAGTTATGAGCGGGGGGGGGAGGAGACCCAGTACTTC.

This clonotype was detected many times. The rearrangement uses TRBV7-9 and TRBJ2-3; 10 nucleotides align to TRBD1. The V and J ends lost 5 bases and 6 bases, in that order; junction bases with no gene match: 17. The CDR3 length is 18 residues. Germline V lookup: CDR1 SEHNR, CDR2 FQNEAQ (reference sequence). The CDR3 DNA follows: TGTGCCAGCAGCACGGACAGGGGGAGCTCCTCGTCGTACGATACGCAGTATTTT. Translating gives CASSTDRGSSSSYDTQYF.

This clonotype was seen at least ten times. This chain joins TRBV7-8 and TRBJ2-3, with 7 bases lining up with TRBD1. In germline, CDR1 is SGHVS, CDR2 FQNEAQ. This CDR3 contains 15 residues. Trimming removed 3 bases from V and 6 bases from J; junction bases left unmatched: 9. The CDR3 sequence is CASSLMGQRTDTQYF. CDR3 bases: TGTGCCAGCAGCTTGATGGGACAGAGAACCGATACGCAGTATTTT.

This clonotype was counted ten times or more. The chain carries TRBV5-1 and TRBJ2-7; TRBD2 matches at 9 bases. CDR3 length: 14 amino acids. V gave up 5 bases and J gave up 5 bases; unmatched junction bases: 8. In germline, CDR1 is SGHRS, CDR2 YFSETQ. Written as DNA, the CDR3 is TGCGCCAGCAGTTTACTAGCGGGCGAGCACGAGCAGTACTTC. Protein sequence: CASSLLAGEHEQYF.

This clonotype was counted many times. V is TRBV11-2 and J is TRBJ2-4; 9 bases map to TRBD1. There are 16 residues in the CDR3. J lost 6 bases, V lost 6 bases, and 12 bases had no gene match. The germline V gene encodes CDR1 SGHAT and CDR2 FQNNGV. In DNA form, the CDR3 reads TGTGCCAGCAGACCCAGCCCCGGGACAGGGTTAAACATTCAGTACTTC. Protein product: CASRPSPGTGLNIQYF.

This clonotype came up a few times. As DNA, the CDR3 is TGCAGTGCTAGAAGGTTGGGCAGGGAGGCTAGTGGCTACACCTTC. It encodes CSARRLGREASGYTF. The J gene is TRBJ1-2, the V gene TRBV20-1; D perhaps matches TRBD1 (5 bases). CDR3 length: 15 residues. V lost 2 bases and J lost 7, with 20 bases in between. Germline loops: CDR1 DFQATT, CDR2 SNEGSKA (reference sequence).

The chain joins TRBV12-3 or TRBV12-4 to TRBJ1-2; a weak D match, TRBD1 (6 bases). This CDR3 comprises 14 residues. Trimming stripped 7 bases from V and 3 bases from J, with 15 bases between. As DNA, the CDR3 is TGTGCCAGCATCAGCACAGGGAACTACTATGGCTACACCTTC. As protein: CASISTGNYYGYTF.

This clonotype showed up many times. This chain joins TRBV6-5 and TRBJ2-7, with 11 bases aligning to TRBD1. Germline V gene lookup returns CDR1 MNHEY and CDR2 SVGAGI. CDR3 length equals 14 residues. With V trimmed by 6 bases and J by 4 bases, 5 bases remained unmatched. The CDR3 sequence: CASRGTGGSYEQYF. The CDR3 coding sequence is TGTGCCAGCAGAGGGACAGGGGGTTCGTACGAGCAGTACTTC.

This clonotype was seen many times. For the CDR3, the DNA is TGCGCCAGCAGCCCCGACACAGCGGTCGGGGAGCTGTTTTTT. It codes for CASSPDTAVGELFF. The chain uses TRBV5-1 and TRBJ2-2, with D perhaps TRBD2 (5 bases). Per the germline V gene, CDR1 is SGHRS and CDR2 is YFSETQ. The CDR3 extends over 14 amino acids. Between the trimmed V and J ends, which lost 4 bases and 7 bases, there was a span of 14 bases.

In this sample, this clonotype turned up many times. The rearrangement links TRBV12-3 or TRBV12-4 to TRBJ1-2, with 9 bases that match TRBD1. Germline trimming cut 3 bases from V and 8 bases from J; bases unmatched to any gene: 13. This CDR3 contains 16 residues. CDR3 bases: TGTGCCAGCAGTTTGGGTGCTGCCGGACAGGGGATCGGCTACACCTTC. This sequence encodes CASSLGAAGQGIGYTF.

The rearrangement joins TRBV29-1 to TRBJ2-1, with TRBD2 as a possible D gene (6 bases). There are 15 residues in the CDR3. Germline V lookup: CDR1 SQVTM, CDR2 ANQGSEA. The ends were cut back, 4 bases at V and 3 bases at J, with 16 bases in the middle. The CDR3 spells CSVGLRLAIYNEQFF. The CDR3 nucleotides read TGCAGCGTTGGTTTGAGGCTAGCGATCTACAATGAGCAGTTCTTC.

In this sample, this clonotype turned up many times. The chain is built from TRBV3-1 and TRBJ2-7; TRBD1 matches 9 bases. The ends lost 4 bases at V and 4 bases at J; junction bases unmatched: 2. CDR3 length: 13 amino acids. The V gene's germline CDR1 is LGHDT and CDR2 YNNKEL (reference sequence). The CDR3 spells CASSRQGEYEQYF. The CDR3 DNA sequence: TGTGCCAGCAGCCGACAGGGGGAGTACGAGCAGTACTTC.

This clonotype appeared many times. The chain couples TRBV5-1 to TRBJ2-1; TRBD1 might be the D (5 bases). This CDR3 has 14 amino acids. Germline V gives CDR1 SGHRS, CDR2 YFSETQ. V lost 0 bases, J lost 8 bases, and 12 bases lay in between. CDR3 nucleotide sequence: TGCGCCAGCAGCTTGGAACAATTAGGGGATGAGCAGTTCTTC. It encodes CASSLEQLGDEQFF.

This clonotype appeared many times. The rearrangement uses TRBV9 and TRBJ1-1; perhaps TRBD1 as D (5 bases). Looked up from germline, CDR1 is SGDLS and CDR2 is YYNGEE. This CDR3 spans 15 amino acids. The V end lost 0 bases, the J end lost 1 base, and 10 bases lay between the germline ends. The CDR3 DNA follows: TGTGCCAGCAGCGTAGGTGGGGCGAAGAACACTGAAGCTTTCTTT. The encoded protein is CASSVGGAKNTEAFF.

This clonotype showed up many times. The chain carries TRBV20-1 and TRBJ2-5, with 11 bases identical to TRBD1. CDR3 length equals 14 residues. Per the germline V gene, CDR1 is DFQATT and CDR2 is SNEGSKA (reference sequence). The CDR3 nucleotides read TGCAGCTTCCGTCCGGGACAGGGGGGAGAGACCCAGTACTTC. This sequence encodes CSFRPGQGGETQYF.

This clonotype was observed at least ten times. The chain uses TRBV7-9 and TRBJ2-7; 8 positions agree with TRBD1. Looked up from germline, CDR1 is SEHNR and CDR2 is FQNEAQ (reference sequence). J was trimmed by 3 bases and V by 5 bases; bases with no gene match: 30. CDR3 length equals 22 residues. CDR3 residues: CASSLRTGWALDTLGTHYEQYF. The CDR3, as DNA: TGTGCCAGCAGCCTACGGACAGGGTGGGCACTAGATACCCTTGGTACCCACTACGAGCAGTACTTC.

This clonotype was counted ten times or more. V is TRBV12-3 or TRBV12-4 and J is TRBJ2-2, with a tentative D call TRBD1 (6 bases). V was cut by 6 bases and J by 4 bases, with 18 bases left in between. The CDR3 runs 16 residues. Written as DNA, the CDR3 is TGTGCCAGCAGCGAAACAGGGAGTTTGAGCACCGGGGAGCTGTTTTTT. Its translation is CASSETGSLSTGELFF.

This clonotype was detected ten times or more. This chain connects TRBV10-3 to TRBJ1-1; D possibly corresponds to TRBD1 (5 bases). The CDR3 extends over 14 amino acids. The germline V and J ends were trimmed by 0 bases and 5 bases, with 10 bases remaining between them. The germline CDR1 and CDR2 sequences are ENHRY and SYGVKD. The CDR3 DNA sequence: TGTGCCATCAGTGAGTCGACAGCCGGGACTGAAGCTTTCTTT. Its translation is CAISESTAGTEAFF.

This clonotype was seen many times. The rearrangement links TRBV9 to TRBJ2-7, with 12 positions matching TRBD2. CDR1 SGDLS and CDR2 YYNGEE come from the germline V gene. The junction had 2 bases not matched to a gene; V was cut back by 2 bases and J by 2 bases. This CDR3 has 15 amino acids. Here the CDR3 DNA reads TGTGCCAGCAGCGTTTCTAGCGGGAGGGCCTACGAGCAGTACTTC. Translation: CASSVSSGRAYEQYF. Full variable domain (rest looked up from reference TRBV9 and TRBJ2-7): DSGVTQTPKHLITATGQRVTLRCSPRSGDLSVYWYQQSLDQGLQFLIQYYNGEERAKGNILERFSAQQFPDLHSELNLSSLELGDSALYFCASSVSSGRAYEQYFGPGTRLTVT.

This clonotype was picked up a small number of times. The chain recombines TRBV5-1 with TRBJ1-1; no clear D gene. The germline V gene has CDR1 SGHRS and CDR2 YFSETQ. Trimming shortened V by 0 bases and J by 0 bases, and 12 bases separated the two germline ends. This CDR3 is built from 16 residues. DNA of the CDR3: TGCGCCAGCAGCTTGGACTCGGGATTTATGAACACTGAAGCTTTCTTT. Protein product: CASSLDSGFMNTEAFF.

This clonotype was seen many times. Written as DNA, the CDR3 is TGTGCCAGCAGCTATCTCCCGATCATGAACACTGAAGCTTTCTTT. It encodes CASSYLPIMNTEAFF. The V gene is TRBV12-3 or TRBV12-4, the J gene TRBJ1-1; D gene unclear. The CDR3 runs to 15 residues. Trimming removed 6 bases from V and 0 bases from J, with 14 bases in between.

This clonotype has a count of ten or more. The chain recombines TRBV20-1 with TRBJ2-1; D may match TRBD1 or TRBD2 (6 bases each). Germline V gives CDR1 DFQATT, CDR2 SNEGSKA (reference sequence). Between the trimmed V and J ends, which lost 3 bases and 4 bases, there was a span of 16 bases. CDR3 size: 15 residues. The CDR3 bases are TGCAGTGCTAGGACCCCGAGGGGGGCTTACAATGAGCAGTTCTTC. This translates into CSARTPRGAYNEQFF.